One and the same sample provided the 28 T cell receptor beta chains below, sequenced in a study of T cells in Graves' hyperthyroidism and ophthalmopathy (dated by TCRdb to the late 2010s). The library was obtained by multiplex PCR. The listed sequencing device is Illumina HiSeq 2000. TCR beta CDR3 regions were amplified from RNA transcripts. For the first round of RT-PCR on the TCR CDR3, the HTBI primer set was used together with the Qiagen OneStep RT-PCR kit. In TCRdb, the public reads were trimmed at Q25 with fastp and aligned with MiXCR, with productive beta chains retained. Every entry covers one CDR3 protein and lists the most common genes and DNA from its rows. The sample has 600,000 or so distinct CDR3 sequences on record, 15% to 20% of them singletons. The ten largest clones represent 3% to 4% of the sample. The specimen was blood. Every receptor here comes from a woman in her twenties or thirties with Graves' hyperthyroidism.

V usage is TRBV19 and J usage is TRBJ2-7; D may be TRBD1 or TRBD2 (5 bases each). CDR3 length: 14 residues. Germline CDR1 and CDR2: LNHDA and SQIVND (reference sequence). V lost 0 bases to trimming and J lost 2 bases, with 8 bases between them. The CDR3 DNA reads TGTGCCAGTAGTATAGAGGGGACCGCCTACGAGCAGTACTTC. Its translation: CASSIEGTAYEQYF.

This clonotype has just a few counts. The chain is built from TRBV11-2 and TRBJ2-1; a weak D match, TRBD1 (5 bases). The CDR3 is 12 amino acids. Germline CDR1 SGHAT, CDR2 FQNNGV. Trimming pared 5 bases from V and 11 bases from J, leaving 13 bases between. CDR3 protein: CASSPPDIKQFF. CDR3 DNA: TGTGCCAGCAGCCCACCGGACATTAAGCAGTTCTTC.

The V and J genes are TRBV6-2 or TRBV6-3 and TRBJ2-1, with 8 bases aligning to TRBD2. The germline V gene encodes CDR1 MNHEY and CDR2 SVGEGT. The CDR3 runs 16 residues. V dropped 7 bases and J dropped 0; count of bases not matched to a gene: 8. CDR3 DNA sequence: TGTGCCAGCATCATAGGGGCGGGAGGCTCCTACAATGAGCAGTTCTTC. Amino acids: CASIIGAGGSYNEQFF.

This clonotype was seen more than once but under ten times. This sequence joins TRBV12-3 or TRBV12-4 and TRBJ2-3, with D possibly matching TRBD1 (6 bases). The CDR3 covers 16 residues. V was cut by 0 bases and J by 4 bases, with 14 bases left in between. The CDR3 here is CASSLASRGGADTQYF. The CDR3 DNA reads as TGTGCCAGCAGTTTAGCTAGTCGAGGGGGAGCAGATACGCAGTATTTT.

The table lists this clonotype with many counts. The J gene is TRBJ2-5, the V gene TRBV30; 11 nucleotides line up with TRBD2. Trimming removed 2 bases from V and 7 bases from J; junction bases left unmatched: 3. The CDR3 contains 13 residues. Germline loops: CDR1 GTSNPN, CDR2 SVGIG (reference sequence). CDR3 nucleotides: TGTGCCTGGAGTACTAGCGGGAGTCTGACCCAGTACTTC. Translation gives CAWSTSGSLTQYF. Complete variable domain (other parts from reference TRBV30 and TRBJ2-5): SQTIHQWPATLVQPVGSPLSLECTVEGTSNPNLYWYRQAAGRGLQLLFYSVGIGQISSEVPQNLSASRPQDRQFILSSKKLLLSDSGFYLCAWSTSGSLTQYFGPGTRLLVL.

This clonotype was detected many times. The CDR3 reads CASSVTVSTDTQYF. The CDR3 region has the DNA TGTGCCAGCAGCGTGACAGTTAGCACAGATACGCAGTATTTT. V and J are TRBV6-1 and TRBJ2-3; D is possibly TRBD1 (5 bases). Germline CDR1 reads MNHNS; CDR2 reads SASEGT. V was clipped by 6 bases and J by 0 bases, with 10 bases between them. This CDR3 spans 14 amino acids.

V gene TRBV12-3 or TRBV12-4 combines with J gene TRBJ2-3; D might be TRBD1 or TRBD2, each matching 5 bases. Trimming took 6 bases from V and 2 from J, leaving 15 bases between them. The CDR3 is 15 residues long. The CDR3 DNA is TGTGCCAGCAGACCCCCGGGACGGATCACAGATACGCAGTATTTT. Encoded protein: CASRPPGRITDTQYF.

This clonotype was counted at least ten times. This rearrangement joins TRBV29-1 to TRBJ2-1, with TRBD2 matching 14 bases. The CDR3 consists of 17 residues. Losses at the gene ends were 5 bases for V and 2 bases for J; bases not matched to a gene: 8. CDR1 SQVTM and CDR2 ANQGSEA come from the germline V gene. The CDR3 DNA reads TGCAGCGTTACCGGGACTAGCGGGAGTGTGACCTACAATGAGCAGTTCTTC. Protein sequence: CSVTGTSGSVTYNEQFF.

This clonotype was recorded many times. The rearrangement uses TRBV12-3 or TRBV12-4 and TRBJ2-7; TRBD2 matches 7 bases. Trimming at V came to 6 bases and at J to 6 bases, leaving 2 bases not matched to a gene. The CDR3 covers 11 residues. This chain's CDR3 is CASSWGGEQYF. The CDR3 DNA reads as TGTGCCAGCAGCTGGGGGGGCGAGCAGTACTTC.

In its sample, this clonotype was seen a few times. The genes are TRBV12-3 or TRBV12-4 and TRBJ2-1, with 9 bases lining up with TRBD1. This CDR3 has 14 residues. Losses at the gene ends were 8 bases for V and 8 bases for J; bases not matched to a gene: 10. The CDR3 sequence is CASGKGQGWDEQFF. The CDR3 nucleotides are TGTGCCAGCGGGAAGGGACAGGGCTGGGATGAGCAGTTCTTC.

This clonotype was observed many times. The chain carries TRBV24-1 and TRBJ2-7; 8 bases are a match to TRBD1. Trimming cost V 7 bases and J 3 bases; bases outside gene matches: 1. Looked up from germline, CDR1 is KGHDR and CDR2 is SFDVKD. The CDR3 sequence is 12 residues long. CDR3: CATSGQGYEQYF. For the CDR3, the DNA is TGTGCCACCAGCGGACAGGGCTACGAGCAGTACTTC.

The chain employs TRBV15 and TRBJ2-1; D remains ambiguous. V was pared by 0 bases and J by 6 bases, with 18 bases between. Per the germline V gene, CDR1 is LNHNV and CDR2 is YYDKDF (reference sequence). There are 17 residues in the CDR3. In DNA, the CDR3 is TGTGCCACCAGCAGAGATTTGGGCTTGACGTTTGGCAATGAGCAGTTCTTC. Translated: CATSRDLGLTFGNEQFF.

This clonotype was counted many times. CDR3: CASVQGISQPQHF. The CDR3 DNA reads TGTGCCAGCGTACAGGGAATTTCCCAGCCCCAGCATTTT. V gene TRBV6-1 combines with J gene TRBJ1-5; D possibly corresponds to TRBD1 (6 bases). Trimming stripped 8 bases from V and 7 bases from J, with 15 bases between. This CDR3 contains 13 residues. Germline CDR1 reads MNHNS; CDR2 reads SASEGT.

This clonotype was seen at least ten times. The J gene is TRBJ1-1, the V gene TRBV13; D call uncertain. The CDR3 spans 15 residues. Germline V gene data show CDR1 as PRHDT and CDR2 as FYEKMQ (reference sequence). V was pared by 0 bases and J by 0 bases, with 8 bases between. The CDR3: CASSLGLGMNTEAFF. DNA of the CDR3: TGTGCCAGCAGCTTAGGCCTAGGAATGAACACTGAAGCTTTCTTT.

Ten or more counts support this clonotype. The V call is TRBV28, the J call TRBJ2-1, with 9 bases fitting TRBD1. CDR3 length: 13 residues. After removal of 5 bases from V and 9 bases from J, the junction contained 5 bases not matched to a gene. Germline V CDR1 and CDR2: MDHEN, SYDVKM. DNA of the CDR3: TGTGCCAGCAGTCCCGGGACAGGGATTGAGCAGTTCTTC. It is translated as CASSPGTGIEQFF.

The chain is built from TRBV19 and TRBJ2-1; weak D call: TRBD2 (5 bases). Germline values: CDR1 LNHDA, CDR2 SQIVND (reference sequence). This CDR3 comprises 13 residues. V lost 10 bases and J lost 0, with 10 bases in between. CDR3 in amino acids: CATSRDSYNEQFF. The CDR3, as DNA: TGTGCCACGTCCCGGGACTCCTACAATGAGCAGTTCTTC.

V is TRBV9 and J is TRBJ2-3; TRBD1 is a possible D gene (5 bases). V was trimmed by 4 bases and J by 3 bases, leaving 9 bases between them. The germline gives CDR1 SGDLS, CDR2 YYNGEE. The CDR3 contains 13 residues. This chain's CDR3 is CASSTHRTDTQYF. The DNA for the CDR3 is TGTGCCAGCAGCACCCACAGGACAGATACGCAGTATTTT.

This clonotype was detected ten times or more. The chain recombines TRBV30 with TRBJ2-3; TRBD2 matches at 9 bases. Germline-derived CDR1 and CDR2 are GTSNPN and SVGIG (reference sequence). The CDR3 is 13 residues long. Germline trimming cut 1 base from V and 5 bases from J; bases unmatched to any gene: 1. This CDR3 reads CAWSGGRGDTQYF. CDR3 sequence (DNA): TGTGCCTGGAGTGGCGGGAGGGGAGATACGCAGTATTTT.

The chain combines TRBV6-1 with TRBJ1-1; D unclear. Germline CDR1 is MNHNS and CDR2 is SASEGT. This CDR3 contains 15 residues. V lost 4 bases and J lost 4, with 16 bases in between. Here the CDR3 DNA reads TGTGCCAGCAGTGTTACTAAGGGTATCTCCACTGAAGCTTTCTTT. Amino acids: CASSVTKGISTEAFF.

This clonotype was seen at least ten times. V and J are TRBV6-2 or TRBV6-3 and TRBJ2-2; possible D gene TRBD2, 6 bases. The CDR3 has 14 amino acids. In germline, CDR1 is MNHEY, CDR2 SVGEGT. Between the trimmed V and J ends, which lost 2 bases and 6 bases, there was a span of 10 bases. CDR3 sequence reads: CASSYGPGAGELFF. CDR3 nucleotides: TGTGCCAGCAGTTACGGTCCGGGGGCCGGGGAGCTGTTTTTT.

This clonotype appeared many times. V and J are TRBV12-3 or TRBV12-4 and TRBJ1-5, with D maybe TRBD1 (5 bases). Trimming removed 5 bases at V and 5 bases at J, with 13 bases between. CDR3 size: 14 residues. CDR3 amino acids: CASSPGTAYQPQHF. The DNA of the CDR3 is TGTGCCAGCAGTCCCGGGACGGCTTATCAGCCCCAGCATTTT.

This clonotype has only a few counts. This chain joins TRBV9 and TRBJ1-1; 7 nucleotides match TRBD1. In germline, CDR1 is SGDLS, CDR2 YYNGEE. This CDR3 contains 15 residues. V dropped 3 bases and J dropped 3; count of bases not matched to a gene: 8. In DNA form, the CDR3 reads TGTGCCAGCAGCGCTAAGGGCCAGGGGGACACTGAAGCTTTCTTT. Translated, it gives CASSAKGQGDTEAFF.

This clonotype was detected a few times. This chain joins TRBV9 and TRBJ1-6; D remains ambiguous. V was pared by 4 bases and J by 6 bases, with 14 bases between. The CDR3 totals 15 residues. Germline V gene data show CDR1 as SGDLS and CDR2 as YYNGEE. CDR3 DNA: TGTGCCAGCAGCCCTCGGTCAGCGGCTAATTCACCCCTCCACTTT. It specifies CASSPRSAANSPLHF.

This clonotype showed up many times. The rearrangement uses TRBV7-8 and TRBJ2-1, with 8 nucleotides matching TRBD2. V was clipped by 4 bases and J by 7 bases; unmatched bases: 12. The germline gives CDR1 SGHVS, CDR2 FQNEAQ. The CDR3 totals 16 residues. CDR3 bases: TGTGCCAGCAGCTCCACAGGCGCGGGAGGTTTGAATGAGCAGTTCTTC. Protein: CASSSTGAGGLNEQFF.

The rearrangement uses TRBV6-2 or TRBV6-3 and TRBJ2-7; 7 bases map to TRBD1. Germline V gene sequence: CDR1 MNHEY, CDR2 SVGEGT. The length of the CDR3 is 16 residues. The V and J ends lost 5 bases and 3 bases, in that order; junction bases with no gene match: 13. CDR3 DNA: TGTGCCAGCAGTGACCCAAGACCGGGACAGAGCTACGAGCAGTACTTC. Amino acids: CASSDPRPGQSYEQYF.

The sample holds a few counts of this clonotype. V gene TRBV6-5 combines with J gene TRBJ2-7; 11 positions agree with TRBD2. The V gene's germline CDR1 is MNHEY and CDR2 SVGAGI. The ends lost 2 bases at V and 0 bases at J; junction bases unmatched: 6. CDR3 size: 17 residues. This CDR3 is CASSYAGLAETSYEQYF. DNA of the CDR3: TGTGCCAGCAGTTACGCGGGACTAGCGGAGACCTCCTACGAGCAGTACTTC.

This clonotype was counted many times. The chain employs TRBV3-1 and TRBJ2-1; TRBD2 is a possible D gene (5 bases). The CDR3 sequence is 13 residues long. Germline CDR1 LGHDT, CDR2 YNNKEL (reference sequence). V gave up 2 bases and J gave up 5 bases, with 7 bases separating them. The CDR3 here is CASSQQLDNEQFF. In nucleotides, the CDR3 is TGTGCCAGCAGCCAACAACTAGACAATGAGCAGTTCTTC.

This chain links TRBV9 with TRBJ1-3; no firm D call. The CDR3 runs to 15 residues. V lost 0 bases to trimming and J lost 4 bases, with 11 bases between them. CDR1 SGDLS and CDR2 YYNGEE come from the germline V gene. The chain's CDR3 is CASSVEAQLGNTIYF. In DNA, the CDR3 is TGTGCCAGCAGCGTAGAGGCACAGCTGGGAAACACCATATATTTT.